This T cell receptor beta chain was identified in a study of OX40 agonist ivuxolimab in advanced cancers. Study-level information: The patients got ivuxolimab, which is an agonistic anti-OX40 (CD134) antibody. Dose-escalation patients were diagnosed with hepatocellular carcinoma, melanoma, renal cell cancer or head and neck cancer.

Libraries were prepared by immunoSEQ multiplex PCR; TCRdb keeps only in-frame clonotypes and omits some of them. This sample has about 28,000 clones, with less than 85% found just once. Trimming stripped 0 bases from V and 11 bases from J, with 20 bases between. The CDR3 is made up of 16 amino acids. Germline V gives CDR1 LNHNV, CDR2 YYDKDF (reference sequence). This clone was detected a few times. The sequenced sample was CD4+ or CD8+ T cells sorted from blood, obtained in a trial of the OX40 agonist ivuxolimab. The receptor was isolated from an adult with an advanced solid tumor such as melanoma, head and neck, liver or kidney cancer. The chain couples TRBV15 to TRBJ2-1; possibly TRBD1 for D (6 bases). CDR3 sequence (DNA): TGTGCCACCAGCAGAGATAGAGGTTCAGACCAGGGGAAGCAGTTCTTC. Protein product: CATSRDRGSDQGKQFF.